Given below is one T cell receptor (beta chain) in context. There are 13 residues in the CDR3. Trimming took off 5 bases at V and 4 bases at J, with 11 bases between the two ends. Germline V gene data show CDR1 as MNHEY and CDR2 as SVGEGT. This record comes from a study of blood T cell repertoires in COVID-19. Profiled with immunoSEQ multiplex PCR; TCRdb holds only in-frame clones, not every one. The table records over 300,000 clones, around 90% of them present only once. Sequencing was performed on peripheral blood. The TCR sequence derives from a man aged 35 to 55 with acute or convalescent COVID-19. The chain joins TRBV6-2 or TRBV6-3 to TRBJ1-2; a possible D gene is TRBD1 (6 bases). This CDR3 is CASSTDSLYGYTF. CDR3 DNA sequence: TGTGCCAGCAGTACGGACAGCCTCTATGGCTACACCTTC.